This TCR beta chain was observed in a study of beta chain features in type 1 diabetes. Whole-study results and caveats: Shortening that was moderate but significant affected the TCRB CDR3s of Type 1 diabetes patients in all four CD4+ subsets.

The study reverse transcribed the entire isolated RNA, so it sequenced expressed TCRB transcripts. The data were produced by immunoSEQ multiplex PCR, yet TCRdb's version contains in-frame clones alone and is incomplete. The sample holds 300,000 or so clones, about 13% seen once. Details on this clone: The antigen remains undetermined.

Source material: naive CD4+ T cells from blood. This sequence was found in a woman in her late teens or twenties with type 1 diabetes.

Here the CDR3 reads CASSQDVIVTGGAFF. In nucleotides, the CDR3 is TGCGCCAGCAGCCAAGATGTGATTGTGACAGGGGGAGCTTTCTTT. J is TRBJ1-1 and V is TRBV4-3, with 9 bases fitting TRBD1. Looked up from germline, CDR1 is LGHNA and CDR2 is YSLEER. The CDR3 contains 15 residues. J gave up 10 bases and V 0 bases, and 9 bases lay outside the gene matches.